Following are 27 T cell receptor beta chains from one sample sequenced in a study of shared clonotypes between healthy human individuals. Data came from immunoSEQ multiplex PCR; TCRdb stores just in-frame clones and leaves some out. The table has 2,500,000 or so clones, approximately 93% seen once. Sequencing was performed on naive CD4+ T cells from PBMCs. This sample's subset: CD45RA+ positively selected. The receptors shown here come from a man between 18 and 29 years old in good health. Some clones in this sample may be carry-over from other donors' samples.

This clone was detected only once. J is TRBJ1-2 and V is TRBV2, with unresolved D. Trimming took off 0 bases at V and 2 bases at J, with 10 bases between the two ends. The CDR3 length is 15 residues. CDR1 is SNHLY, CDR2 FYNNEI, per germline. CDR3 sequence (DNA): TGTGCCAGCAGTGAAGCAGGGATGGCAAACTATGGCTACACCTTC. Translating gives CASSEAGMANYGYTF.

This chain joins TRBV7-9 and TRBJ2-6; D unclear. The CDR3 has 17 residues. Germline values: CDR1 SEHNR, CDR2 FQNEAQ (reference sequence). The V gene lost 1 base and the J gene lost 0 bases, with 10 bases spanning the gap. CDR3 amino acids: CASSLGLPRSGANVLTF. The CDR3 DNA reads as TGTGCCAGCAGCTTAGGACTCCCCCGCTCTGGGGCCAACGTCCTGACTTTC.

The chain couples TRBV19 to TRBJ1-1; weak D call: TRBD1 (5 bases). This CDR3 contains 14 residues. Trimming stripped 2 bases from V and 2 bases from J, with 9 bases between. CDR1 and CDR2 (germline): LNHDA, SQIVND (reference sequence). CDR3 DNA sequence: TGTGCCAGTAGTATACCAGGGCCTAACACTGAAGCTTTCTTT. Residues: CASSIPGPNTEAFF. Drawing the rest from reference TRBV19 and TRBJ1-1, the complete variable domain is DGGITQSPKYLFRKEGQNVTLSCEQNLNHDAMYWYRQDPGQGLRLIYYSQIVNDFQKGDIAEGYSVSREKKESFPLTVTSAQKNPTAFYLCASSIPGPNTEAFFGQGTRLTVV.

This clone came up a few times. Other DNA sequences in this specimen translate into the identical CDR3. This rearrangement joins TRBV7-3 to TRBJ2-7; possible D gene TRBD1, 6 bases. The germline V gene encodes CDR1 SGHTA and CDR2 FQGTGA. Trimming took 4 bases from V and 4 from J, leaving 11 bases between them. The CDR3 is 13 amino acids. The CDR3 reads CASSSQQGYEQYF. CDR3 bases: TGTGCCAGCAGCTCCCAACAGGGATACGAGCAGTACTTC.

This chain uses TRBV29-1 with TRBJ1-2, with 7 nucleotides matching TRBD1. V shed 7 bases, J shed 4 bases, and the junction held 3 bases outside the gene matches. The CDR3 spans 11 residues. Germline CDR1 and CDR2: SQVTM and ANQGSEA. CDR3 protein: CSAWTGYGYTF. The CDR3 nucleotides are TGCAGCGCCTGGACAGGCTATGGCTACACCTTC.

To note about this clone: Mismatch with germline at one junction end may stem from a read error. V usage is TRBV5-6 and J usage is TRBJ1-1; 8 positions match TRBD1. The CDR3 spans 12 residues. In germline, CDR1 is SGHDT, CDR2 YYEEEE. The CDR3 region has the DNA TGTGCCAGCAGCTTGTCGGGCAGGGGGCGCGACTTT. Protein sequence: CASSLSGRGRDF.

The genes are TRBV28 and TRBJ1-1; a weak D match, TRBD1 (6 bases). This CDR3 has 15 residues. Trimming took 7 bases from V and 2 from J, leaving 17 bases between them. In germline, CDR1 is MDHEN, CDR2 SYDVKM. The CDR3 DNA sequence: TGTGCCAGCATACCAAGGGGGGGGGCAAACACTGAAGCTTTCTTT. Its translation is CASIPRGGANTEAFF.

This chain's CDR3 is CASSWTGSGTEAFF. The CDR3 DNA sequence: TGCGCCAGCAGCTGGACAGGGTCCGGCACTGAAGCTTTCTTT. The rearrangement links TRBV5-1 to TRBJ1-1, with 8 bases identical to TRBD1. From germline, CDR1 is SGHRS and CDR2 YFSETQ. The CDR3 is 14 residues long. V was pared by 3 bases and J by 4 bases, with 5 bases of the junction left unmatched.

This clone appeared a single time. The gene calls are TRBV4-2 and TRBJ1-5; D is possibly TRBD1 (5 bases). The CDR3 spans 16 residues. CDR1 and CDR2 (germline): LGHNA, YNFKEQ. V was cut by 1 base and J by 4 bases, with 14 bases left in between. DNA of the CDR3: TGTGCCAGCAGCCAAGTTGGAGACAGCTTTAATCAGCCCCAGCATTTT. This gives the protein CASSQVGDSFNQPQHF.

The genes are TRBV5-8 and TRBJ1-5, with 10 bases lining up with TRBD1. The germline gives CDR1 SGHTS, CDR2 YDEGEE. The CDR3 is 15 amino acids. Unmatched junction bases numbered 5, after V lost 4 bases and J lost 4 bases. CDR3 nucleotides: TGTGCCAGCAGCCGACGGACAGGGGGGAATCAGCCCCAGCATTTT. Translating gives CASSRRTGGNQPQHF.

The rearrangement uses TRBV19 and TRBJ1-2, with 10 nucleotides matching TRBD1. V dropped 7 bases and J dropped 8; count of bases not matched to a gene: 13. From germline, CDR1 is LNHDA and CDR2 SQIVND (reference sequence). The CDR3 has 15 residues. CDR3 protein: CASTGAGTGARGYTF. The CDR3 DNA is TGTGCCAGTACCGGGGCCGGGACAGGGGCGCGAGGCTACACCTTC.

This clone was observed a single time. V is TRBV7-2 and J is TRBJ2-7; 7 positions agree with TRBD2. Per germline, CDR1 SGHTA and CDR2 FQGNSA. This CDR3 is built from 13 residues. Trimming at V came to 4 bases and at J to 4 bases, leaving 4 bases not matched to a gene. The CDR3 DNA follows: TGTGCCAGCAGCTCTCGGACTAGTTACGAGCAGTACTTC. Amino acids: CASSSRTSYEQYF.

This clone was detected only once. The V call is TRBV7-2, the J call TRBJ2-1; 9 bases align to TRBD1. Germline-derived CDR1 and CDR2 are SGHTA and FQGNSA. Trimming cost V 6 bases and J 4 bases; bases outside gene matches: 10. This CDR3 has 16 amino acids. The CDR3 loop is CASSNNDRGSYNEQFF. Written as DNA, the CDR3 is TGTGCCAGCAGTAACAACGACAGGGGGTCTTACAATGAGCAGTTCTTC.

This chain links TRBV12-5 with TRBJ2-7; 7 positions agree with TRBD2. The ends lost 0 bases at V and 3 bases at J; junction bases unmatched: 8. The CDR3 runs 16 residues. Germline lookup yields CDR1 LGHNT and CDR2 FRNRAP. CDR3 protein: CASGLVNRGEHYEQYF. In nucleotides, the CDR3 is TGTGCTAGTGGTTTGGTAAACCGGGGGGAGCACTACGAGCAGTACTTC.

This clone showed up just once. This sequence joins TRBV5-1 and TRBJ2-5; D might be TRBD2 (5 bases). Trimming stripped 0 bases from V and 6 bases from J, with 9 bases between. Germline V gives CDR1 SGHRS, CDR2 YFSETQ. There are 13 residues in the CDR3. CDR3 protein: CASSLDEGKTQYF. Written as DNA, the CDR3 is TGCGCCAGCAGCTTGGACGAGGGCAAGACCCAGTACTTC.

In the case of this clone: The identical CDR3 is also encoded by other nucleotide sequences in the sample. The V gene is TRBV5-1, the J gene TRBJ1-1; D is ambiguous. Deletions cut 4 bases from V and 3 bases from J, with 10 bases between. CDR3 length: 13 amino acids. Per the germline V gene, CDR1 is SGHRS and CDR2 is YFSETQ. CDR3 region: CASSREGDTEAFF. For the CDR3, the DNA is TGCGCCAGCAGCAGGGAGGGAGACACTGAAGCTTTCTTT. Drawing the rest from reference TRBV5-1 and TRBJ1-1, the complete variable domain is KAGVTQTPRYLIKTRGQQVTLSCSPISGHRSVSWYQQTPGQGLQFLFEYFSETQRNKGNFPGRFSGRQFSNSRSEMNVSTLELGDSALYLCASSREGDTEAFFGQGTRLTVV.

The V and J genes are TRBV6-1 and TRBJ1-1; D may be TRBD1 (5 bases). Deletions cut 7 bases from V and 3 bases from J, with 15 bases between. Germline assignment: CDR1 MNHNS and CDR2 SASEGT. This CDR3 has 14 residues. CDR3 nucleotides: TGTGCCAGCATCCGTACCGGGGCCTACACTGAAGCTTTCTTT. It translates to CASIRTGAYTEAFF.

This chain joins TRBV18 and TRBJ2-4; D unresolved. In germline, CDR1 is KGHSH, CDR2 LQKENI. This CDR3 spans 13 amino acids. The V end lost 3 bases, the J end lost 2 bases, and 5 bases lay between the germline ends. The CDR3 protein is CASSPVTKNIQYF. CDR3 nucleotide sequence: TGTGCCAGCTCACCCGTCACCAAAAACATTCAGTACTTC.

The chain links TRBV7-6 to TRBJ2-7, with D perhaps TRBD2 (6 bases). Per the germline V gene, CDR1 is SGHVS and CDR2 is FNYEAQ. Trimming shortened V by 6 bases and J by 3 bases, and 15 bases separated the two germline ends. The CDR3 consists of 14 residues. The CDR3 DNA reads as TGTGCCAGCAGTCCTATGCCCGGGGGCTACGAGCAGTACTTC. It encodes CASSPMPGGYEQYF.

The chain combines TRBV28 with TRBJ2-7; 13 nucleotides agree with TRBD2. CDR1 is MDHEN, CDR2 SYDVKM, per germline. The CDR3 runs 17 residues. V trimming: 4 bases; J trimming: 9 bases; junction bases outside the gene matches: 15. For the CDR3, the DNA is TGTGCCAGCAGTTCGCAGTGGGGTGGACTAGCGGGAGTTAGGCAGTACTTC. Amino acid sequence: CASSSQWGGLAGVRQYF.

This clone was observed a single time. V and J are TRBV19 and TRBJ2-7; D unresolved. CDR3 length equals 15 residues. The V end lost 4 bases, the J end lost 6 bases, and 19 bases lay between the germline ends. Germline V gene data show CDR1 as LNHDA and CDR2 as SQIVND (reference sequence). The CDR3 reads CASSKSHTSPREQYF. CDR3 sequence (DNA): TGTGCCAGTAGTAAGAGCCATACATCCCCGCGCGAGCAGTACTTC.

The chain has TRBV5-6 and TRBJ1-2, with D unclear. The V end was cut by 3 bases, the J end by 3 bases, with 18 bases between. The CDR3 runs 16 residues. Per germline, CDR1 SGHDT and CDR2 YYEEEE. The CDR3 sequence is CASSSLGSGEDYGYTF. The CDR3 DNA reads as TGTGCCAGCAGCTCCCTTGGGAGCGGGGAGGACTATGGCTACACCTTC.

The chain couples TRBV25-1 to TRBJ1-5, with D unclear. There are 13 residues in the CDR3. Trimming stripped 4 bases from V and 0 bases from J, with 4 bases between. CDR1 is MGHDK and CDR2 is SYGVNS in the germline V gene. CDR3 in amino acids: CASSAASNQPQHF. CDR3 nucleotides: TGTGCCAGCAGTGCAGCTAGCAATCAGCCCCAGCATTTT. The full variable domain, its missing parts supplied by reference TRBV25-1 and TRBJ1-5, is EADIYQTPRYLVIGTGKKITLECSQTMGHDKMYWYQQDPGMELHLIHYSYGVNSTEKGDLSSESTVSRIRTEHFPLTLESARPSHTSQYLCASSAASNQPQHFGDGTRLSIL.

This chain links TRBV9 with TRBJ1-3; no definite D call. The germline gives CDR1 SGDLS, CDR2 YYNGEE. Between the trimmed V and J ends, which lost 0 bases and 0 bases, there was a span of 7 bases. CDR3 size: 15 residues. CDR3 DNA sequence: TGTGCCAGCAGCGTAGATAGCCGCTCTGGAAACACCATATATTTT. Translation: CASSVDSRSGNTIYF.

This clone occurred once. The chain couples TRBV5-8 to TRBJ2-7; possibly TRBD2 for D (7 bases). Trimming cost V 0 bases and J 4 bases, with 14 bases left between them. The CDR3 runs 15 residues. The germline CDR1 and CDR2 sequences are SGHTS and YDEGEE. For the CDR3, the DNA is TGTGCCAGCAGCTTGGCAAGCAGGGGAGGGTACGAGCAGTACTTC. Protein sequence: CASSLASRGGYEQYF. The whole variable domain, filled in from reference TRBV5-8 and TRBJ2-7, reads EAGVTQSPTHLIKTRGQQATLRCSPISGHTSVYWYQQALGLGLQFLLWYDEGEERNRGNFPPRFSGRQFPNYSSELNVNALELEDSALYLCASSLASRGGYEQYFGPGTRLTVT.

CDR3 sequence reads: CASSPRTLNYGYTF. The DNA of the CDR3 is TGTGCCAGCAGCCCCAGGACGCTTAACTATGGCTACACCTTC. This rearrangement joins TRBV6-1 to TRBJ1-2, with D uncertain. The CDR3 covers 14 residues. From germline, CDR1 is MNHNS and CDR2 SASEGT. Trimming cost V 6 bases and J 1 base, with 12 bases left between them.

As concerns this clone: This specimen includes other DNA sequences encoding the same CDR3. The chain links TRBV6-6 to TRBJ2-7; tentatively, D is TRBD2 (6 bases). The CDR3 covers 13 residues. With 4 bases removed from V and 3 bases from J, the gap between germline ends came to 10 bases. Germline V lookup: CDR1 MNHNY, CDR2 SVGAGI (reference sequence). As DNA, the CDR3 is TGTGCCAGCAGTTTGGGGGGAAACTACGAGCAGTACTTC. It specifies CASSLGGNYEQYF.